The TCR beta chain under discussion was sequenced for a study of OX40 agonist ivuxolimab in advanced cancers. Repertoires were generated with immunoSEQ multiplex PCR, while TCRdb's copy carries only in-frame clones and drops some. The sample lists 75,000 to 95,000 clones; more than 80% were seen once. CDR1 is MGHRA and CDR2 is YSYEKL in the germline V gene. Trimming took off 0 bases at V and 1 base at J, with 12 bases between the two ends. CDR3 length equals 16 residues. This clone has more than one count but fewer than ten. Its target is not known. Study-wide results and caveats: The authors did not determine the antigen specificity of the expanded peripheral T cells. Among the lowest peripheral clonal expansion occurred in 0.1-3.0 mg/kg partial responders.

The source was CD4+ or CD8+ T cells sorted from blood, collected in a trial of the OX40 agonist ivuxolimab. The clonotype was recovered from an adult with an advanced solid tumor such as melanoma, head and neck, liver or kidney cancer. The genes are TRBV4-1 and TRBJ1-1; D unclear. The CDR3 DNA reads TGCGCCAGCAGCCAAGAACGGTCGACAAGGAACACTGAAGCTTTCTTT. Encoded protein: CASSQERSTRNTEAFF.